Below are 10 T cell receptor beta chains sequenced from a single sample in a study of T cell responses to AZD1222 COVID-19 vaccine. Sequenced by immunoSEQ multiplex PCR; TCRdb stores in-frame clones only, minus some. The sample includes around 120,000 clones, more than 85% of them seen just once. The source material was peripheral blood, sampled on day 0 of AZD1222 vaccination. Receptors were obtained from an adult in good health.

The chain links TRBV2 to TRBJ2-3; D unclear. Deletions cut 5 bases from V and 4 bases from J, with 7 bases between. The CDR3 contains 12 residues. The germline CDR1 and CDR2 sequences are SNHLY and FYNNEI. The CDR3 here is CASSYTADTQYF. In nucleotides, the CDR3 is TGTGCCAGCAGTTATACGGCAGATACGCAGTATTTT.

This clone turned up a few times. This rearrangement joins TRBV6-2 or TRBV6-3 to TRBJ2-3, with D uncertain. V shed 0 bases and J shed 5 bases, with 3 bases lying between them. The CDR3 sequence is 12 residues long. Germline V gives CDR1 MNHEY, CDR2 SVGEGT. This chain's CDR3 is CASSYSVDTQYF. CDR3 coding DNA: TGTGCCAGCAGTTACTCGGTAGATACGCAGTATTTT.

Concerning this clone: Distinct nucleotide sequences in the sample also encode this CDR3. The J gene is TRBJ2-2, the V gene TRBV28; D ambiguous. The germline V gene encodes CDR1 MDHEN and CDR2 SYDVKM. The CDR3 totals 12 residues. Trimming cost V 7 bases and J 2 bases, with 5 bases left between them. Written as DNA, the CDR3 is TGTGCCAGCACCCTAAACACCGGGGAGCTGTTTTTT. It specifies CASTLNTGELFF.

The chain employs TRBV27 and TRBJ1-4; a weak D match, TRBD1 (5 bases). V lost 0 bases and J 6 bases, leaving 11 bases between the germline ends. CDR3 length: 15 residues. Per germline, CDR1 MNHEY and CDR2 SMNVEV (reference sequence). The DNA for the CDR3 is TGTGCCAGCAGTTTATCAGGCGTGGGGGATGAAAAACTGTTTTTT. It is translated as CASSLSGVGDEKLFF.

V usage is TRBV24-1 and J usage is TRBJ2-2, with TRBD1 as a possible D gene (6 bases). Trimming removed 9 bases at V and 0 bases at J, with 13 bases between. The CDR3 consists of 15 residues. The germline CDR1 and CDR2 sequences are KGHDR and SFDVKD. CDR3 loop: CATLPDSSNTGELFF. DNA for the CDR3: TGTGCCACCCTTCCGGACAGCTCGAACACCGGGGAGCTGTTTTTT.

The table lists this clone with a few counts. J is TRBJ2-6 and V is TRBV7-8; D is uncertain. The CDR3 runs 15 residues. CDR1 is SGHVS, CDR2 FQNEAQ, per germline. The V end was cut by 1 base, the J end by 0 bases, with 4 bases between. The CDR3 DNA follows: TGTGCCAGCAGCTTAGGCTCCTCTGGGGCCAACGTCCTGACTTTC. The encoded protein is CASSLGSSGANVLTF.

The chain employs TRBV28 and TRBJ1-5; TRBD1 matches at 9 bases. With V trimmed by 6 bases and J by 5 bases, 14 bases remained unmatched. This CDR3 is 17 amino acids long. Germline CDR1 reads MDHEN; CDR2 reads SYDVKM. Written as DNA, the CDR3 is TGTGCCAGCAGCCCGATCCCGGGACAGGGAACATATCAGCCCCAGCATTTT. This codes for CASSPIPGQGTYQPQHF.

The V gene is TRBV7-9, the J gene TRBJ1-1; no clear D gene. Trimming removed 8 bases from V and 1 base from J, with 11 bases in between. The CDR3 is made up of 13 amino acids. From germline, CDR1 is SEHNR and CDR2 FQNEAQ (reference sequence). Here the CDR3 DNA reads TGTGCCAGCGGGGAAGAAGCGAACACTGAAGCTTTCTTT. It yields the protein CASGEEANTEAFF.

The chain recombines TRBV20-1 with TRBJ1-2, with D hard to call. Trimming stripped 1 base from V and 8 bases from J, with 5 bases between. The CDR3 consists of 10 residues. The germline V gene encodes CDR1 DFQATT and CDR2 SNEGSKA (reference sequence). This CDR3 is CSARVYGYTF. Written as DNA, the CDR3 is TGCAGTGCTAGAGTTTACGGCTACACCTTC.

V gene TRBV5-1 combines with J gene TRBJ2-7; TRBD1 might be the D (6 bases). The CDR3 has 15 residues. Germline V lookup: CDR1 SGHRS, CDR2 YFSETQ. Between the trimmed V and J ends, which lost 1 base and 3 bases, there was a span of 14 bases. As DNA, the CDR3 is TGCGCCAGCAGCTTGTACCCAGGGGAAGTCTACGAGCAGTACTTC. Translating it yields CASSLYPGEVYEQYF.